These T cell receptor beta chains were read from a single sample in a study of blood T cell repertoires in COVID-19. Sequenced by immunoSEQ multiplex PCR; TCRdb stores in-frame clones only, minus some. Found here are roughly 180,000 clones, over 80% of them singletons; the top ten hold approximately 5.4%. The sequencing input was peripheral blood. These receptors were taken from a woman in her 30s with acute or convalescent COVID-19. Both conserved end residues are part of each CDR3. The D gene is left open where the match is weak. Clone size, where shown, is once, few, many, or a class for clones that have expanded.

>TRBD2|TRBJ2-2|NA|TRBV6-2/TRBV6-3
CASSYGGVTGELFF
TGTGCCAGCAGTTACGGGGGGGTAACCGGGGAGCTGTTTTTT
>NA|TRBJ2-2|once|TRBV4-3
CASSQDWRVDTGELFF
TGCGCCAGCAGCCAAGATTGGCGGGTGGACACCGGGGAGCTGTTTTTT
>TRBD2|TRBJ2-2|NA|TRBV29-1
CSVTSGGTGELFF
TGCAGCGTTACTAGCGGGGGGACCGGGGAGCTGTTTTTT
>NA|TRBJ1-2|NA|TRBV28
CASTLPGGDYGYTF
TGTGCCAGCACCCTCCCCGGAGGGGACTATGGCTACACCTTC
>TRBD1|TRBJ2-5|many|TRBV7-9
CASSAPDRGRQTQYF
TGTGCCAGCAGCGCACCGGACAGGGGCCGGCAGACCCAGTACTTC
>NA|TRBJ1-1|NA|TRBV7-6
CASSLALGEAFF
TGTGCCAGCAGCTTAGCGCTAGGTGAAGCTTTCTTT
>NA|TRBJ1-5|NA|TRBV27
CASSLNGQNQPQHF
TGTGCCAGCAGCCTAAATGGACAGAATCAGCCCCAGCATTTT
>NA|TRBJ1-3|many|TRBV3-1/TRBV3-2
CASSQGTPSSGNTIYF
TGTGCCAGCAGCCAAGGGACTCCGAGCTCTGGAAACACCATATATTTT
>NA|TRBJ1-4|NA|TRBV10-3
CAIRPGMTNEKLFF
TGTGCCATCCGCCCAGGGATGACAAATGAAAAACTGTTTTTT
>TRBD2|TRBJ2-4|NA|TRBV18
CASSPVQASGGIVAKNIQYF
TGTGCCAGCTCACCAGTCCAGGCTAGCGGGGGGATCGTAGCCAAAAACATTCAGTACTTC
>TRBD2|TRBJ2-3|NA|TRBV4-2
CASSSRTSGADTQYF
TGTGCCAGCAGCTCTCGGACTAGCGGGGCAGATACGCAGTATTTT
>TRBD1|TRBJ2-2|NA|TRBV5-4
CASSPTGGNTGELFF
TGTGCCAGCAGCCCGACAGGGGGAAACACCGGGGAGCTGTTTTTT
>NA|TRBJ2-1|NA|TRBV18
CASSPGLWGENNEQFF
TGTGCCAGCTCACCCGGGTTATGGGGGGAGAACAATGAGCAGTTCTTC
>TRBD1|TRBJ1-6|NA|TRBV7-2
CASSLATGGNSPLHF
TGTGCCAGCAGCTTAGCGACAGGGGGAAATTCACCCCTCCACTTT
>NA|TRBJ1-2|few|TRBV5-1
CASSLLVNSNYGYTF
TGCGCCAGCAGCTTGCTTGTAAATTCTAACTATGGCTACACCTTC
>NA|TRBJ1-1|once|TRBV5-1
CASSLDVQAVTEAFF
TGCGCCAGCAGCTTGGATGTACAGGCTGTAACTGAAGCTTTCTTT
>NA|TRBJ2-1|NA|TRBV2
CASSSVKQFF
TGTGCCAGCAGCTCAGTGAAGCAGTTCTTC
>NA|TRBJ1-1|once|TRBV27
CASSLIGGGGVTEAFF
TGTGCCAGCAGTTTAATCGGAGGGGGGGGAGTAACTGAAGCTTTCTTT
>NA|TRBJ2-1|NA|TRBV21-1
CASSEAVLGTVYYNEQFF
TGTGCCAGCAGCGAAGCCGTCTTGGGGACAGTCTATTACAATGAGCAGTTCTTC
>TRBD1|TRBJ1-1|NA|TRBV27
CASGTGGSYTEAFF
TGTGCCAGCGGGACAGGGGGATCATACACTGAAGCTTTCTTT
>TRBD1|TRBJ1-5|NA|TRBV3-1/TRBV3-2
CASDGGDRGIYQPQHF
TGTGCCAGCGATGGCGGGGACAGGGGGATCTATCAGCCCCAGCATTTT
>TRBD1|TRBJ2-5|once|TRBV24-1
CATSDLPGRGLYQETQYF
TGTGCCACCAGTGATTTGCCGGGAAGGGGGCTTTACCAAGAGACCCAGTACTTC
>TRBD1|TRBJ1-4|NA|TRBV7-2
CASSLDRGRDEKLFF
TGTGCCAGCAGCCTAGACAGGGGGCGGGATGAAAAACTGTTTTTT
>NA|TRBJ1-2|NA|TRBV5-1
CASSSGEASPYGYTF
TGCGCCAGCAGCTCGGGTGAGGCTTCCCCCTATGGCTACACCTTC
>NA|TRBJ1-6|NA|TRBV5-4
CASSLGTAVNSPLHF
TGTGCCAGCAGCTTGGGGACAGCAGTTAATTCACCCCTCCACTTT
>NA|TRBJ2-1|NA|TRBV28
CASSLVFLRGPSYNEQFF
TGTGCCAGCAGTTTGGTCTTCTTGCGGGGGCCCTCCTACAATGAGCAGTTCTTC
>TRBD2|TRBJ2-5|NA|TRBV6-6
CASSLQPGLGLRETQYF
TGTGCCAGCAGTCTGCAACCGGGACTAGGTCTTCGAGAGACCCAGTACTTC
>TRBD2|TRBJ2-3|NA|TRBV28
CASRGGTYTDTQYF
TGTGCCAGCAGGGGGGGGACTTACACAGATACGCAGTATTTT
>TRBD1|TRBJ2-2|NA|TRBV15
CATSRGDRAFNTGELFF
TGTGCCACCAGCAGGGGGGACAGGGCGTTTAACACCGGGGAGCTGTTTTTT
>NA|TRBJ1-2|NA|TRBV20-1
CSTSPGGGYTF
TGCAGTACATCGCCGGGGGGAGGCTACACCTTC
>NA|TRBJ1-2|NA|TRBV27
CASSFIPSYGYTF
TGTGCCAGCAGTTTCATCCCATCCTATGGCTACACCTTC
>NA|TRBJ1-2|NA|TRBV6-5
CAAGLGGDGYTF
TGTGCCGCCGGCCTGGGCGGGGATGGCTACACCTTC
>NA|TRBJ2-1|NA|TRBV13
CASSPAEHRDSNEQFF
TGTGCCAGCAGCCCCGCGGAGCACAGGGATTCGAATGAGCAGTTCTTC